One sample yielded the 21 T cell receptor beta chains listed below, sequenced in a study of control samples from healthy donors and cancer patients. Sequencing used immunoSEQ multiplex PCR; TCRdb keeps in-frame clones, though not all of them. The sample contains approximately 100,000 clones, more than 70% of which appear only once. The sequenced sample was blood. These TCRs come from a woman between 35 and 50 years old in good health.

The J gene is TRBJ2-5, the V gene TRBV7-2; possibly TRBD1 or TRBD2 for D (5 bases each). The CDR3 covers 13 residues. Germline V CDR1 and CDR2: SGHTA, FQGNSA. This chain's CDR3 is CASNWGYQETQYF. DNA of the CDR3: TGTGCTTCTAATTGGGGGTACCAAGAGACCCAGTACTTC.

This clone was seen once. The rearrangement joins TRBV12-3 or TRBV12-4 to TRBJ1-1; the D gene is possibly TRBD1 (5 bases). The V and J ends lost 6 bases and 7 bases respectively, with 9 bases between them. The CDR3 is 11 residues long. The CDR3 region has the DNA TGTGCCAGCAGATGGGACGGTGAAGCTTTCTTT. It encodes CASRWDGEAFF.

This clone has only one observation. The genes are TRBV30 and TRBJ2-3; 10 bases map to TRBD2. Germline V gives CDR1 GTSNPN, CDR2 SVGIG (reference sequence). This CDR3 region has 11 residues. V shed 7 bases, J shed 11 bases, and the junction held 6 bases outside the gene matches. The CDR3 sequence is CASTSGYRQYF. In nucleotides, the CDR3 is TGTGCCTCGACTAGCGGGTATCGGCAGTATTTT.

This chain uses TRBV9 with TRBJ2-1, with D possibly TRBD1 on 6 matching bases. CDR3 length equals 15 residues. Germline values: CDR1 SGDLS, CDR2 YYNGEE. Trimming stripped 0 bases from V and 7 bases from J, with 14 bases between. The CDR3, as DNA: TGTGCCAGCAGCGTAGCCCCAGGGGAAAGGAATGAGCAGTTCTTC. Its protein product is CASSVAPGERNEQFF.

In this sample, this clone turned up a few times. V usage is TRBV27 and J usage is TRBJ1-4; weak D call: TRBD1 (5 bases). CDR1 is MNHEY and CDR2 is SMNVEV in the germline V gene (reference sequence). The CDR3 contains 11 residues. The ends were cut back, 8 bases at V and 4 bases at J, with 5 bases in the middle. Written as DNA, the CDR3 is TGTGCCAGCGGGGGTAATGAAAAACTGTTTTTT. Translated, it gives CASGGNEKLFF.

This clone was counted a few times. The chain carries TRBV14 and TRBJ2-3; 10 bases map to TRBD2. The germline CDR1 and CDR2 sequences are SGHDN and FVKESK. This CDR3 has 15 residues. V lost 4 bases to trimming and J lost 7 bases; unmatched junction nucleotides: 8. CDR3 residues: CASSRTSGAGNTQYF. The DNA for the CDR3 is TGTGCCAGCAGCCGGACTAGCGGAGCGGGGAATACGCAGTATTTT.

The chain recombines TRBV6-2 or TRBV6-3 with TRBJ2-5, with D unclear. Trimming took off 2 bases at V and 5 bases at J, with 3 bases between the two ends. Germline V lookup: CDR1 MNHEY, CDR2 SVGEGT. CDR3 length equals 11 residues. The CDR3 DNA sequence: TGTGCCAGCAGTTACGCGGAGACCCAGTACTTC. Its translation: CASSYAETQYF.

The chain uses TRBV4-3 and TRBJ1-2, with D hard to call. With 1 base removed from V and 7 bases from J, the gap between germline ends came to 13 bases. This CDR3 is built from 14 residues. Germline V lookup: CDR1 LGHNA, CDR2 YSLEER. DNA for the CDR3: TGCGCCAGCAGCCAAGCCCACGGCAGACCTGGCTACACCTTC. It is translated as CASSQAHGRPGYTF.

This chain uses TRBV2 with TRBJ1-6, with TRBD1 matching over 9 bases. Germline V lookup: CDR1 SNHLY, CDR2 FYNNEI. The CDR3 extends over 13 amino acids. J gave up 7 bases and V 7 bases, and 2 bases lay outside the gene matches. DNA for the CDR3: TGTGCCAGCACCGGGACAGGGAATTCACCCCTCCACTTT. Residues: CASTGTGNSPLHF.

This chain links TRBV27 with TRBJ1-5; D call uncertain. CDR3 length equals 13 residues. Germline V gene data show CDR1 as MNHEY and CDR2 as SMNVEV (reference sequence). V was cut by 5 bases and J by 4 bases, with 9 bases left in between. CDR3 nucleotides: TGTGCCAGCAGTCAGATAGGGAATCAGCCCCAGCATTTT. The encoded protein is CASSQIGNQPQHF.

This sequence joins TRBV5-4 and TRBJ1-4; weak D call: TRBD1 (5 bases). The ends were cut back, 4 bases at V and 3 bases at J, with 19 bases in the middle. Germline lookup yields CDR1 SGHNT and CDR2 YYREEE (reference sequence). The CDR3 is 17 residues long. CDR3 loop: CASSDSRQSFANEKLFF. In DNA, the CDR3 is TGTGCCAGCAGCGACTCCCGACAGTCGTTTGCTAATGAAAAACTGTTTTTT. Filled out from reference TRBV5-4 and TRBJ1-4, the complete variable domain reads ETGVTQSPTHLIKTRGQQVTLRCSSQSGHNTVSWYQQALGQGPQFIFQYYREEENGRGNFPPRFSGLQFPNYSSELNVNALELDDSALYLCASSDSRQSFANEKLFFGSGTQLSVL.

The rearrangement links TRBV30 to TRBJ2-3; tentatively, D is TRBD2 (6 bases). The V and J ends lost 5 bases and 5 bases respectively, with 14 bases between them. The CDR3 is 13 residues long. Germline V gene lookup returns CDR1 GTSNPN and CDR2 SVGIG (reference sequence). The CDR3 coding sequence is TGTGCCTGGGCGTTCGGGGGTGGAGATACGCAGTATTTT. Translated: CAWAFGGGDTQYF.

The CDR3 loop reads CASSPRESGNTIYF. The CDR3 region has the DNA TGTGCCAGCTCACCCCGAGAGTCTGGAAACACCATATATTTT. V gene TRBV18 combines with J gene TRBJ1-3; D is undetermined. The germline CDR1 and CDR2 sequences are KGHSH and LQKENI. The CDR3 runs 14 residues. Trimming removed 3 bases from V and 1 base from J, with 7 bases in between. Based on the CDR3 plus reference TRBV18 and TRBJ1-3, the full variable domain is NAGVMQNPRHLVRRRGQEARLRCSPMKGHSHVYWYRQLPEEGLKFMVYLQKENIIDESGMPKERFSAEFPKEGPSILRIQQVVRGDSAAYFCASSPRESGNTIYFGEGSWLTVV.

V usage is TRBV2 and J usage is TRBJ1-3; D is perhaps TRBD1 (6 bases). There are 15 residues in the CDR3. From germline, CDR1 is SNHLY and CDR2 FYNNEI. The V and J ends lost 5 bases and 1 base respectively, with 12 bases between them. In DNA, the CDR3 is TGTGCCAGCAGTCCACAGGGAGGTTCTGGAAACACCATATATTTT. It codes for CASSPQGGSGNTIYF.

This clone was recorded once. The chain links TRBV2 to TRBJ2-7, with 12 bases lining up with TRBD2. CDR3 length: 16 amino acids. Germline loops: CDR1 SNHLY, CDR2 FYNNEI. V lost 5 bases to trimming and J lost 0 bases; unmatched junction nucleotides: 5. CDR3 in DNA: TGTGCCAGCAGTCGGCTAGCGGGGGGGGGCTCCTACGAGCAGTACTTC. Encoded protein: CASSRLAGGGSYEQYF.

The chain recombines TRBV7-2 with TRBJ1-6; 8 bases line up with TRBD1. The CDR3 consists of 18 residues. Germline assignment: CDR1 SGHTA and CDR2 FQGNSA. J lost 2 bases, V lost 4 bases, and 10 bases had no gene match. The CDR3 nucleotides are TGTGCCAGCAGCTCAAATCGACAGGGGAGAACCTATAATTCACCCCTCCACTTT. Protein product: CASSSNRQGRTYNSPLHF. The full variable domain, completed using reference TRBV7-2 and TRBJ1-6, is GAGVSQSPSNKVTEKGKDVELRCDPISGHTALYWYRQSLGQGLEFLIYFQGNSAPDKSGLPSDRFSAERTGGSVSTLTIQRTQQEDSAVYLCASSSNRQGRTYNSPLHFGNGTRLTVT.

The rearrangement links TRBV7-2 to TRBJ2-2, with 7 bases that match TRBD2. There are 14 residues in the CDR3. V shed 5 bases, J shed 2 bases, and the junction held 2 bases outside the gene matches. Germline V gene sequence: CDR1 SGHTA, CDR2 FQGNSA. The CDR3 is CASSTGGNTGELFF. CDR3 DNA sequence: TGTGCCAGCAGCACGGGGGGTAACACCGGGGAGCTGTTTTTT.

The CDR3 spells CASSSASPPYEQYF. In DNA form, the CDR3 reads TGTGCCAGCAGTTCCGCCAGCCCCCCCTACGAGCAGTACTTC. V usage is TRBV6-2 or TRBV6-3 and J usage is TRBJ2-7; D is ambiguous. V lost 4 bases to trimming and J lost 2 bases, with 12 bases between them. The CDR3 is 14 amino acids. Germline CDR1 reads MNHEY; CDR2 reads SVGEGT.

V gene TRBV2 combines with J gene TRBJ1-4; possibly TRBD1 for D (6 bases). Trimming removed 3 bases at V and 0 bases at J, with 14 bases between. The CDR3 length is 17 residues. From germline, CDR1 is SNHLY and CDR2 FYNNEI. CDR3 loop: CASSDGDKGATNEKLFF. The CDR3 DNA follows: TGTGCCAGCAGTGATGGGGACAAGGGGGCAACTAATGAAAAACTGTTTTTT.

The chain is built from TRBV4-2 and TRBJ2-3, with 8 nucleotides matching TRBD1. The germline V gene encodes CDR1 LGHNA and CDR2 YNFKEQ. CDR3 length: 15 residues. The junction had 3 bases not matched to a gene; V was cut back by 1 base and J by 3 bases. The CDR3 DNA reads as TGTGCCAGCAGCCAAGCCGGACAGGGAACAGATACGCAGTATTTT. Protein product: CASSQAGQGTDTQYF.

This clone showed up just once. This chain joins TRBV5-4 and TRBJ1-3; no firm D call. This CDR3 spans 16 amino acids. Germline V gene data show CDR1 as SGHNT and CDR2 as YYREEE (reference sequence). Trimming pared 3 bases from V and 1 base from J, leaving 14 bases between. CDR3 coding DNA: TGTGCCAGCAGCTCCCGGCCTAGTCTTTCTGGAAACACCATATATTTT. Amino acids: CASSSRPSLSGNTIYF.